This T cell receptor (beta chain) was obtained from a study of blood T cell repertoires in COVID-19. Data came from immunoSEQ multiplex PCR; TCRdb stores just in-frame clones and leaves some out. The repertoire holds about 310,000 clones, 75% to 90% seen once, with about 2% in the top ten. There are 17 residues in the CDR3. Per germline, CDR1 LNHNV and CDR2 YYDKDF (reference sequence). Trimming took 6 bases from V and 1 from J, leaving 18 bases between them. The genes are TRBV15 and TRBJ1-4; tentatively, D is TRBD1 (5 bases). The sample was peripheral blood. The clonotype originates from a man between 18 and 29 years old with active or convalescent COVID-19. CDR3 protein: CATSFGRGGITNEKLFF. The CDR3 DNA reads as TGTGCCACCAGTTTCGGACGGGGGGGAATAACTAATGAAAAACTGTTTTTT.